The 11 T cell receptor beta chains given below trace back to one sample, sequenced in a study of shared clonotypes between healthy human individuals. Assay: immunoSEQ multiplex PCR; the TCRdb copy retains only in-frame clones and omits some. The sample holds some 500,000 clones, almost 97% seen once. The specimen was naive CD4+ T cells sorted from blood. Indicated subset: CD45RA+ positively selected. These receptor sequences come from a woman under 40 in good health.

About this clone: The sample has other DNA sequences that encode this CDR3 too. The gene calls are TRBV5-1 and TRBJ2-7; 8 bases align to TRBD1. The length of the CDR3 is 14 residues. The junction had 3 bases not matched to a gene; V was cut back by 2 bases and J by 2 bases. Looked up from germline, CDR1 is SGHRS and CDR2 is YFSETQ. CDR3 loop: CASSLETGAYEQYF. In DNA, the CDR3 is TGCGCCAGCAGCTTAGAGACAGGGGCCTACGAGCAGTACTTC.

The chain joins TRBV28 to TRBJ2-1, with D perhaps matching TRBD2 (6 bases). V was clipped by 2 bases and J by 8 bases, with 10 bases between them. CDR1 is MDHEN and CDR2 is SYDVKM in the germline V gene. This CDR3 has 13 residues. CDR3 loop: CASSLPGGYEQFF. For the CDR3, the DNA is TGTGCCAGCAGTTTACCCGGGGGTTATGAGCAGTTCTTC.

The rearrangement joins TRBV28 to TRBJ2-1; D perhaps matches TRBD2 (6 bases). V lost 3 bases and J 8 bases, leaving 11 bases between the germline ends. CDR1 and CDR2 from the germline V gene are MDHEN and SYDVKM. CDR3 length: 13 amino acids. Written as DNA, the CDR3 is TGTGCCAGCAGTTTGGGGGGACTCGATGAGCAGTTCTTC. This translates into CASSLGGLDEQFF.

The V and J genes are TRBV19 and TRBJ2-3; D may be TRBD2 (6 bases). This CDR3 has 15 amino acids. CDR1 LNHDA and CDR2 SQIVND come from the germline V gene (reference sequence). V lost 6 bases and J lost 5, with 18 bases in between. The CDR3 here is CASSGLGGWGDTQYF. The CDR3, as DNA: TGTGCCAGTAGCGGACTCGGAGGGTGGGGAGATACGCAGTATTTT.

J is TRBJ1-5 and V is TRBV7-2; no reliable D call. CDR3 length: 12 residues. Germline-derived CDR1 and CDR2 are SGHTA and FQGNSA. Trimming left V 1 base short and J 6 bases short, with 4 bases between. Written as DNA, the CDR3 is TGTGCCAGCAGCTTAGGCGGTCAGCCCCAGCATTTT. Protein: CASSLGGQPQHF.

J is TRBJ2-7 and V is TRBV9, with a tentative D call TRBD2 (6 bases). This CDR3 contains 15 residues. V lost 4 bases to trimming and J lost 3 bases, with 17 bases between them. CDR1 and CDR2 (germline): SGDLS, YYNGEE. Here the CDR3 DNA reads TGTGCCAGCAGCCCCCAATCCGGGAGTTACTACGAGCAGTACTTC. Translating it yields CASSPQSGSYYEQYF.

The CDR3 loop reads CASSLGGKLKSDTQYF. DNA of the CDR3: TGCGCCAGCAGCTTGGGGGGTAAGCTGAAGTCAGATACGCAGTATTTT. The rearrangement uses TRBV5-1 and TRBJ2-3; D call uncertain. CDR1 is SGHRS, CDR2 YFSETQ, per germline. The V gene lost 0 bases and the J gene lost 4 bases, with 15 bases spanning the gap. This CDR3 is 16 amino acids long. Variable domain in full (rest from reference TRBV5-1 and TRBJ2-3): KAGVTQTPRYLIKTRGQQVTLSCSPISGHRSVSWYQQTPGQGLQFLFEYFSETQRNKGNFPGRFSGRQFSNSRSEMNVSTLELGDSALYLCASSLGGKLKSDTQYFGPGTRLTVL.

This chain joins TRBV5-4 and TRBJ2-1, with a weak D call TRBD1 (6 bases). The CDR3 sequence is 13 residues long. V dropped 4 bases and J dropped 2 bases, with 7 bases sitting between them. Germline V gene sequence: CDR1 SGHNT, CDR2 YYREEE (reference sequence). The CDR3 is CASSRQAYNEQFF. In nucleotides, the CDR3 is TGTGCCAGCAGCCGACAGGCCTACAATGAGCAGTTCTTC.

On this clone itself: The same CDR3 arises from other DNA sequences in this sample as well. The chain employs TRBV5-1 and TRBJ2-1; no reliable D call. Germline loops: CDR1 SGHRS, CDR2 YFSETQ. V was cut by 0 bases and J by 0 bases, with 7 bases left in between. CDR3 length: 15 amino acids. CDR3 residues: CASSLDSSSYNEQFF. The CDR3 region has the DNA TGCGCCAGCAGCTTGGATTCCAGCTCCTACAATGAGCAGTTCTTC.

The sample holds one count of this clone. V is TRBV23-1 and J is TRBJ2-3; 16 nucleotides match TRBD2. TRBV23-1 belongs to the ORF category, with a function that is uncertain. The CDR3 sequence is 18 residues long. V shed 0 bases and J 7 bases; nucleotides not matched to a gene: 7. The DNA for the CDR3 is TGCGCCAGCAGTCAATCCAGGGGACTAGCGGGAGGGTTTTATACGCAGTATTTT. Protein product: CASSQSRGLAGGFYTQYF.

The rearrangement joins TRBV5-5 to TRBJ2-7; D is perhaps TRBD2 (6 bases). CDR3 length equals 17 residues. V lost 6 bases to trimming and J lost 4 bases, with 26 bases between them. CDR1 and CDR2 (germline): SGHKS, YYEKEE (reference sequence). The chain's CDR3 is CASTWIAESRTPYEQYF. The DNA of the CDR3 is TGTGCCAGCACCTGGATAGCGGAATCACGAACCCCGTACGAGCAGTACTTC.